The clone carrying this T cell receptor (beta chain) showed up just a few times. Germline V gene lookup returns CDR1 LNHDA and CDR2 SQIVND (reference sequence). With 6 bases clipped from V and 1 base from J, the junction kept 9 bases outside the gene matches. CDR3 length: 16 amino acids. The data belong to a study of tumour-infiltrating T cells in Burkitt lymphoma. Profiling relied on immunoSEQ multiplex PCR, and the TCRdb table lists in-frame clones only, not all of them. The repertoire has about 4,000 clones, about a fifth of them found once; the top ten carry 1.4%. The chain is built from TRBV19 and TRBJ1-2; 9 nucleotides match TRBD1. Material: tumor tissue. The clonotype originates from a human donor with Burkitt lymphoma. CDR3 residues: CASRHLGTGSNYGYTF. CDR3 bases: TGTGCCAGTAGACACCTAGGGACAGGGAGTAACTATGGCTACACCTTC. Full variable domain (rest looked up from reference TRBV19 and TRBJ1-2): DGGITQSPKYLFRKEGQNVTLSCEQNLNHDAMYWYRQDPGQGLRLIYYSQIVNDFQKGDIAEGYSVSREKKESFPLTVTSAQKNPTAFYLCASRHLGTGSNYGYTFGSGTRLTVV.